This T cell receptor (beta chain) was identified in a study of shared clonotypes between healthy human individuals. CDR3 length equals 14 residues. Per germline, CDR1 SGHDT and CDR2 YYEEEE. Trimming cost V 2 bases and J 3 bases, with 9 bases left between them. Assay used: immunoSEQ multiplex PCR; TCRdb lists only in-frame clones, some missing. There are 2.3 million or so clones in the sample; just over 90% occur only once, and approximately 0.4% lies in the top ten. This receptor was identified in a man aged 18 to 29 in good health. Some clones in this sample may be carry-over from other donors' samples. The specimen sequenced was naive CD4+ T cells from PBMCs. Indicated subset: CD45RA+ positively selected. V gene TRBV5-6 combines with J gene TRBJ1-5; D is perhaps TRBD1 (6 bases). The CDR3 region is CASSFRGPNQPQHF. The CDR3, as DNA: TGTGCCAGCAGCTTTCGGGGGCCCAATCAGCCCCAGCATTTT.